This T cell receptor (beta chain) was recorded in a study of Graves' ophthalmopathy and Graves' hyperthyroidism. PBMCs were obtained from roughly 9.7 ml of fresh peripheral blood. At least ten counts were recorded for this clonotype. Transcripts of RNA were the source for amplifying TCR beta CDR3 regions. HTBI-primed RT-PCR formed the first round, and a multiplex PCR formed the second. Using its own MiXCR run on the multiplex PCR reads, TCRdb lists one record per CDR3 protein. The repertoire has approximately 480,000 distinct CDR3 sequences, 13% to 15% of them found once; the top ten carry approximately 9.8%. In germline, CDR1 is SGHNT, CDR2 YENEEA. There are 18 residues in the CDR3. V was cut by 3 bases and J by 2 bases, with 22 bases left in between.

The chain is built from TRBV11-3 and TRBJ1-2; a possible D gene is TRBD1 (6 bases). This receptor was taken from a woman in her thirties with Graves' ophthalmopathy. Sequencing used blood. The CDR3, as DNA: TGTGCCAGCAGCTTTAGGTCGGCAGGGGTAATCCCAAACTATGGCTACACCTTC. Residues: CASSFRSAGVIPNYGYTF.